Reported below is one T cell receptor beta chain. This record comes from a study of blood T cell repertoires in COVID-19. Looked up from germline, CDR1 is MNHEY and CDR2 is SMNVEV (reference sequence). CDR3 length equals 13 residues. V lost 9 bases and J 1 base, leaving 12 bases between the germline ends. Profiled with immunoSEQ multiplex PCR; TCRdb holds only in-frame clones, not every one. The sample records 300,000 or so clones, about nine tenths being singletons. This receptor was obtained from a woman between 40 and 50 years old who had recovered from COVID-19. This chain connects TRBV27 to TRBJ1-1; D gene ambiguous. Sequenced material: peripheral blood. CDR3 residues: CASGRNKNTEAFF. The CDR3 coding sequence is TGTGCCAGTGGCAGAAACAAGAACACTGAAGCTTTCTTT.